A selection of T cell receptor beta chains follows, all from one sample in a study of blood T cell repertoires in COVID-19. Profiling relied on immunoSEQ multiplex PCR, and the TCRdb table lists in-frame clones only, not all of them. The sample records 150,000 to 250,000 clones, 94% being singletons. The sequenced sample was peripheral blood. The receptor source for this set is a man aged 25 to 45 with COVID-19, enrolled during active disease. Both conserved end residues are part of each CDR3. Fields, in order: V gene, J gene, D gene, clone size, CDR3 protein, CDR3 DNA. The D gene is left open where the match is weak. Clone size appears in some rows only: once, few, many, or a class for an expanded clone.

v_call: TRBV15
j_call: TRBJ2-3
d_call: NA
clone_size: NA
cdr3_aa: CATSRGQAITDTQYF
cdr3_nt: TGTGCCACCAGCAGAGGGCAGGCAATCACAGATACGCAGTATTTT

v_call: TRBV7-9
j_call: TRBJ1-1
d_call: NA
clone_size: once
cdr3_aa: CASSPRGRAGANTEAFF
cdr3_nt: TGTGCCAGCAGCCCCCGCGGGCGGGCAGGGGCTAACACTGAAGCTTTCTTT

v_call: TRBV18
j_call: TRBJ1-2
d_call: NA
clone_size: NA
cdr3_aa: CASSPTGYYGYTF
cdr3_nt: TGTGCCAGCTCACCAACAGGGTACTATGGCTACACCTTC

v_call: TRBV12-5
j_call: TRBJ2-3
d_call: TRBD2
clone_size: NA
cdr3_aa: CASGLVLGGARTDTQYF
cdr3_nt: TGTGCTAGTGGTTTGGTACTCGGGGGGGCCCGCACAGATACGCAGTATTTT

v_call: TRBV11-2
j_call: TRBJ1-2
d_call: NA
clone_size: NA
cdr3_aa: CASSEIGVYGYTF
cdr3_nt: TGTGCCAGCAGCGAAATAGGGGTCTATGGCTACACCTTC

v_call: TRBV10-3
j_call: TRBJ2-7
d_call: TRBD1
clone_size: once
cdr3_aa: CAIRPDRGKNEQYF
cdr3_nt: TGTGCCATCAGACCAGACAGGGGTAAGAACGAGCAGTACTTC

v_call: TRBV6-5
j_call: TRBJ1-2
d_call: TRBD1
clone_size: NA
cdr3_aa: CASADRVNYGYTF
cdr3_nt: TGTGCCAGCGCCGACAGGGTGAACTATGGCTACACCTTC

v_call: TRBV4-1
j_call: TRBJ1-3
d_call: NA
clone_size: NA
cdr3_aa: CASSQVRDNSGNTIYF
cdr3_nt: TGCGCCAGCAGCCAAGTTAGGGACAACTCTGGAAACACCATATATTTT

v_call: TRBV5-4
j_call: TRBJ2-7
d_call: TRBD2
clone_size: once
cdr3_aa: CASSSQTSGGGGYEQYF
cdr3_nt: TGTGCCAGCAGCTCCCAGACTAGCGGGGGGGGCGGGTACGAGCAGTACTTC

v_call: TRBV4-1
j_call: TRBJ1-5
d_call: TRBD1
clone_size: few
cdr3_aa: CASSHQDRVGQPQHF
cdr3_nt: TGCGCCAGCAGCCACCAGGACAGGGTAGGCCAGCCCCAGCATTTT

v_call: TRBV5-1
j_call: TRBJ2-7
d_call: TRBD1
clone_size: NA
cdr3_aa: CASSLAGTESSYEQYF
cdr3_nt: TGCGCCAGCAGCTTGGCCGGGACAGAAAGCTCCTACGAGCAGTACTTC

v_call: TRBV5-4
j_call: TRBJ2-5
d_call: NA
clone_size: NA
cdr3_aa: CASKGGAGETQYF
cdr3_nt: TGTGCCAGCAAAGGGGGGGCCGGAGAGACCCAGTACTTC

v_call: TRBV3-1/TRBV3-2
j_call: TRBJ1-1
d_call: TRBD1
clone_size: NA
cdr3_aa: CASSQAGQGTNTEAFF
cdr3_nt: TGTGCCAGCAGCCAAGCGGGACAGGGCACAAACACTGAAGCTTTCTTT

v_call: TRBV10-2
j_call: TRBJ2-7
d_call: TRBD1
clone_size: NA
cdr3_aa: CASSGGQVTYEQYF
cdr3_nt: TGCGCCAGCAGTGGGGGACAGGTGACCTACGAGCAGTACTTC

v_call: TRBV4-2
j_call: TRBJ2-7
d_call: TRBD2
clone_size: NA
cdr3_aa: CASSQELAGPYEQYF
cdr3_nt: TGTGCCAGCAGCCAAGAACTAGCGGGACCCTACGAGCAGTACTTC

v_call: TRBV11-3
j_call: TRBJ2-1
d_call: NA
clone_size: NA
cdr3_aa: CASSLSSGLSSYNEQFF
cdr3_nt: TGTGCCAGCAGCTTATCGTCGGGACTGAGCTCCTACAATGAGCAGTTCTTC

v_call: TRBV6-5
j_call: TRBJ1-2
d_call: TRBD1
clone_size: NA
cdr3_aa: CASSNPGQGTYGYTF
cdr3_nt: TGTGCCAGCAGTAACCCGGGACAGGGGACGTATGGCTACACCTTC

v_call: TRBV29-1
j_call: TRBJ1-1
d_call: TRBD1
clone_size: NA
cdr3_aa: CSVRQGRNTEAFF
cdr3_nt: TGCAGCGTGAGACAGGGAAGGAACACTGAAGCTTTCTTT

v_call: TRBV5-1
j_call: TRBJ2-7
d_call: TRBD1
clone_size: NA
cdr3_aa: CASRRTGNEQYF
cdr3_nt: TGCGCCAGCAGGCGGACAGGGAACGAGCAGTACTTC

v_call: TRBV5-3
j_call: TRBJ1-2
d_call: TRBD1
clone_size: once
cdr3_aa: CARSPRQGASVDGYTF
cdr3_nt: TGTGCCAGAAGCCCGAGACAGGGGGCGAGTGTTGATGGCTACACCTTC

v_call: TRBV3-1/TRBV3-2
j_call: TRBJ1-5
d_call: NA
clone_size: NA
cdr3_aa: CASSRNTLNQPQHF
cdr3_nt: TGTGCCAGCAGCCGAAACACCCTCAATCAGCCCCAGCATTTT

v_call: TRBV27
j_call: TRBJ2-7
d_call: NA
clone_size: NA
cdr3_aa: CASSPAGGQTYYEQYF
cdr3_nt: TGTGCCAGCAGTCCAGCCGGGGGGCAAACCTACTACGAGCAGTACTTC

v_call: TRBV29-1
j_call: TRBJ2-3
d_call: TRBD2
clone_size: once
cdr3_aa: CSVDWTSGGASDTQYF
cdr3_nt: TGCAGCGTTGATTGGACTAGCGGGGGGGCCTCAGATACGCAGTATTTT

v_call: TRBV6-6
j_call: TRBJ2-1
d_call: TRBD2
clone_size: NA
cdr3_aa: CASRPGLAGGDEQFF
cdr3_nt: TGTGCCAGCAGGCCGGGACTAGCGGGGGGGGATGAGCAGTTCTTC

v_call: TRBV12-3/TRBV12-4
j_call: TRBJ1-2
d_call: NA
clone_size: NA
cdr3_aa: CASSLPRSYGYTF
cdr3_nt: TGTGCCAGCAGCCTACCAAGATCCTATGGCTACACCTTC

v_call: TRBV27
j_call: TRBJ1-2
d_call: NA
clone_size: NA
cdr3_aa: CASSFAGNYGYTF
cdr3_nt: TGTGCCAGCAGTTTCGCAGGGAACTATGGCTACACCTTC

v_call: TRBV5-4
j_call: TRBJ1-1
d_call: NA
clone_size: NA
cdr3_aa: CASSLTRGEAFF
cdr3_nt: TGTGCCAGCAGCTTGACTCGAGGTGAAGCTTTCTTT

v_call: TRBV5-4
j_call: TRBJ2-3
d_call: TRBD2
clone_size: NA
cdr3_aa: CASSSLAGLTDTQYF
cdr3_nt: TGTGCCAGCAGCTCGCTAGCGGGGCTCACAGATACGCAGTATTTT

v_call: TRBV7-9
j_call: TRBJ1-4
d_call: NA
clone_size: NA
cdr3_aa: CASREQEKLFF
cdr3_nt: TGTGCCAGCAGGGAACAGGAAAAACTGTTTTTT

v_call: TRBV4-1
j_call: TRBJ1-5
d_call: NA
clone_size: NA
cdr3_aa: CASALRYSSNQPQHF
cdr3_nt: TGCGCCAGCGCCCTGCGATATAGTAGCAATCAGCCCCAGCATTTT

v_call: TRBV5-4
j_call: TRBJ1-6
d_call: NA
clone_size: NA
cdr3_aa: CASSPEAGPNSPLHF
cdr3_nt: TGTGCCAGCAGCCCCGAGGCAGGGCCTAATTCACCCCTCCACTTT

v_call: TRBV2
j_call: TRBJ1-4
d_call: NA
clone_size: NA
cdr3_aa: CASRIRQVWEKLFF
cdr3_nt: TGTGCCAGCAGGATAAGACAGGTTTGGGAAAAACTGTTTTTT

v_call: TRBV7-9
j_call: TRBJ1-2
d_call: NA
clone_size: NA
cdr3_aa: CASSFGQRNYGYTF
cdr3_nt: TGTGCCAGCAGCTTCGGACAGCGAAACTATGGCTACACCTTC

v_call: TRBV7-3
j_call: TRBJ1-1
d_call: NA
clone_size: once
cdr3_aa: CASSFQQGDTEAFF
cdr3_nt: TGTGCCAGCAGCTTTCAACAGGGAGATACTGAAGCTTTCTTT

v_call: TRBV5-4
j_call: TRBJ2-7
d_call: NA
clone_size: NA
cdr3_aa: CASSPTYNSYEQYF
cdr3_nt: TGTGCCAGCAGCCCCACCTATAACTCCTACGAGCAGTACTTC